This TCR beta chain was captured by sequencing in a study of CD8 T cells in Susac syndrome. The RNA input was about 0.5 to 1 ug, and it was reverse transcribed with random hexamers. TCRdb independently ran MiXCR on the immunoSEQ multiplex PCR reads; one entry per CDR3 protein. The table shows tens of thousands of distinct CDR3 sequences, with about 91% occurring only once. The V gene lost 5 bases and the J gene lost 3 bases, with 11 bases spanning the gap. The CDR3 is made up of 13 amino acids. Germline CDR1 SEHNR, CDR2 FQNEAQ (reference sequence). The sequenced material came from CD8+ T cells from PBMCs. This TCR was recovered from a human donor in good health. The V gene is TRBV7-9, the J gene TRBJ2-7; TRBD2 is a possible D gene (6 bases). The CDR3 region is CASSIGTFYEQYF. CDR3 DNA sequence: TGTGCCAGCAGCATTGGGACTTTCTACGAGCAGTACTTC.